A selection of T cell receptor beta chains follows, all from one sample in a study of graft-versus-host responses after intestinal transplantation. The antigens for these receptors are not known. Using immunoSEQ multiplex PCR, the repertoire was profiled, and TCRdb retains in-frame clones only, with some absent. Here the sample spans tens of thousands of clones, about 87% being singletons. The material sequenced was unstimulated CD4+ T cells sorted from spleen or lymph node cells, taken before transplant. The receptors come from a human donor who was the organ donor for an intestinal transplant. The CDR3 runs from the conserved cysteine through the conserved F or W. The D gene is left open where the match is weak. Expanded clones get a size class; other rows say once, few or many, or leave the size out.

D	V	J	size	CDR3	DNA
.	TRBV7-8	TRBJ2-7	.	CASSPTHYEQYF	TGTGCCAGCAGCCCGACCCACTACGAGCAGTACTTC
TRBD2	TRBV6-4	TRBJ2-1	.	CASSDTTSLNEQFF	TGTGCCAGCAGTGACACGACTAGCCTAAATGAGCAGTTCTTC
.	TRBV28	TRBJ2-2	.	CASSADPRGGELFF	TGTGCCAGCAGTGCAGATCCTCGGGGCGGGGAGCTGTTTTTT
.	TRBV11-3	TRBJ2-2	once	CASTVSGVGGELFF	TGTGCCAGCACCGTCTCGGGGGTGGGCGGGGAGCTGTTTTTT
.	TRBV5-1	TRBJ2-3	.	CASSQRVRGTDTQYF	TGCGCCAGCAGCCAAAGGGTAAGGGGCACCGATACGCAGTATTTT
TRBD1	TRBV6-1	TRBJ2-1	.	CASREDRGSKPNEQFF	TGTGCCAGCAGGGAAGACAGGGGGAGCAAGCCGAATGAGCAGTTCTTC
TRBD2	TRBV4-3	TRBJ2-7	.	CASSQDHGGVEQYF	TGCGCCAGCAGCCAAGATCATGGGGGGGTAGAGCAGTACTTC
TRBD2	TRBV29-1	TRBJ2-1	.	CSVATVTDGRYNEQFF	TGCAGCGTTGCGACGGTAACAGACGGGAGGTACAATGAGCAGTTCTTC
TRBD2	TRBV5-1	TRBJ2-1	.	CASSLAPSGGKYNEQFF	TGCGCCAGCAGCTTGGCGCCTAGCGGGGGAAAATACAATGAGCAGTTCTTC
.	TRBV7-8	TRBJ1-5	.	CASSLEGPYSNQPQHF	TGTGCCAGCAGCTTGGAGGGGCCGTATAGCAATCAGCCCCAGCATTTT
.	TRBV20-1	TRBJ1-2	.	CSAGGDGGYTF	TGCAGTGCTGGGGGGGACGGTGGCTACACCTTC
.	TRBV5-1	TRBJ2-1	few	CASSLGGLSSYNEQFF	TGCGCCAGCAGCTTGGGAGGACTGAGCTCCTACAATGAGCAGTTCTTC
.	TRBV2	TRBJ1-3	few	CASSEVRGGRNTIYF	TGTGCCAGCAGTGAAGTTCGTGGAGGGAGAAACACCATATATTTT
TRBD2	TRBV5-1	TRBJ2-3	.	CASSGPSGGPTDTQYF	TGCGCCAGCAGCGGACCTAGCGGGGGACCGACAGATACGCAGTATTTT
TRBD2	TRBV15	TRBJ2-1	.	CATSRDSETSGEQFF	TGTGCCACCAGCAGAGATAGTGAGACTAGCGGTGAGCAGTTCTTC
.	TRBV6-5	TRBJ1-6	.	CASSYDRKNSPLHF	TGTGCCAGCAGTTACGACAGGAAGAATTCACCCCTCCACTTT
.	TRBV2	TRBJ2-7	.	CASSRTPDEQYF	TGTGCCAGCAGTAGGACTCCCGACGAGCAGTACTTC
TRBD2	TRBV7-2	TRBJ2-5	once	CASSLDGTSGRQTQYF	TGTGCCAGCAGCTTAGACGGGACTAGCGGGAGACAGACCCAGTACTTC
TRBD2	TRBV4-1	TRBJ2-5	once	CASSQAPSGGQETQYF	TGCGCCAGCAGCCAAGCCCCTAGCGGGGGGCAAGAGACCCAGTACTTC
.	TRBV7-9	TRBJ2-3	.	CASSLAFAASSSTDTQYF	TGTGCCAGCAGCTTAGCGTTTGCCGCGTCTTCTAGCACAGATACGCAGTATTTT
.	TRBV10-3	TRBJ1-2	.	CAIFGGLVGYTF	TGTGCCATTTTCGGGGGGCTCGTTGGCTACACCTTC
TRBD2	TRBV10-3	TRBJ2-7	once	CAISIRLAGVGEQYF	TGTGCCATCAGCATTCGACTAGCGGGAGTTGGCGAGCAGTACTTC
.	TRBV19	TRBJ2-7	.	CASSIGGLYSYEQYF	TGTGCCAGTAGTATAGGAGGCCTCTACTCCTACGAGCAGTACTTC
.	TRBV2	TRBJ1-1	.	CASSEAVSVNTEAFF	TGTGCCAGCAGTGAAGCAGTTTCGGTTAACACTGAAGCTTTCTTT
.	TRBV6-6	TRBJ1-1	.	CASKRGDEGGEAFF	TGTGCCAGCAAACGGGGGGACGAGGGGGGTGAAGCTTTCTTT
TRBD1	TRBV9	TRBJ1-2	.	CASSGGTGRFVNYGYTF	TGTGCCAGCAGCGGGGGGACAGGGAGGTTCGTTAACTATGGCTACACCTTC
TRBD1	TRBV7-9	TRBJ2-5	once	CASSLDRQGWGETQYF	TGTGCCAGCAGCTTAGACCGACAGGGTTGGGGGGAGACCCAGTACTTC
.	TRBV6-1	TRBJ1-5	.	CASSPTHQAVQPQHF	TGTGCCAGCAGCCCCACCCACCAGGCCGTTCAGCCCCAGCATTTT
TRBD1	TRBV30	TRBJ1-1	.	CAWETGAPEAFF	TGTGCCTGGGAAACAGGGGCCCCTGAAGCTTTCTTT
TRBD1	TRBV6-5	TRBJ1-5	.	CASRDRQGLSPQHF	TGTGCCAGCAGGGATAGACAGGGGTTATCGCCCCAGCATTTT
.	TRBV7-2	TRBJ2-1	.	CASSQWSRRARNEQFF	TGTGCCAGCAGCCAGTGGAGTCGGAGGGCCCGAAATGAGCAGTTCTTC
.	TRBV2	TRBJ1-1	.	CASSAVVMNTEAFF	TGTGCCAGCAGTGCGGTTGTGATGAACACTGAAGCTTTCTTT
TRBD2	TRBV7-3	TRBJ2-5	.	CASSAGGQETQYF	TGTGCCAGCAGTGCGGGGGGGCAAGAGACCCAGTACTTC
.	TRBV5-1	TRBJ1-2	.	CASSFSGDYGYTF	TGCGCCAGCAGCTTTTCTGGAGACTATGGCTACACCTTC
.	TRBV5-6	TRBJ1-4	.	CASSLRGTNEKLFF	TGTGCCAGCAGCCTCCGGGGGACTAATGAAAAACTGTTTTTT
TRBD2	TRBV11-3	TRBJ2-3	.	CASSLGLAEGTDTQYF	TGTGCCAGCAGCTTAGGACTAGCGGAGGGCACAGATACGCAGTATTTT
.	TRBV25-1	TRBJ2-7	.	CASSRGGSFYEQYF	TGTGCCAGCAGTAGGGGCGGATCTTTCTACGAGCAGTACTTC
.	TRBV15	TRBJ1-1	.	CATSRGGYTEAFF	TGTGCCACCAGCAGAGGAGGGTACACTGAAGCTTTCTTT
.	TRBV4-3	TRBJ1-3	few	CASSQDVSGNTIYF	TGCGCCAGCAGCCAAGACGTCTCTGGAAACACCATATATTTT
.	TRBV2	TRBJ1-5	.	CASRGERQQPQHF	TGTGCCAGCCGGGGGGAGAGACAACAGCCCCAGCATTTT
.	TRBV2	TRBJ1-2	.	CAPRLGCNYGYTF	TGTGCCCCAAGACTGGGTTGCAACTATGGCTACACCTTC
.	TRBV18	TRBJ1-6	.	CASSPSGADSPLHF	TGTGCCAGCTCACCATCAGGGGCAGATTCACCCCTCCACTTT
TRBD1	TRBV10-3	TRBJ2-7	.	CAIRTGTGTYEQYF	TGTGCCATCAGGACCGGGACAGGGACATACGAGCAGTACTTC
.	TRBV7-9	TRBJ2-1	once	CASSPIGLEHVF	TGTGCCAGCAGCCCCATAGGTCTAGAGCATGTCTTC
.	TRBV11-3	TRBJ2-5	.	CASSFAARGTQYF	TGTGCCAGCAGCTTCGCCGCTCGAGGGACCCAGTACTTC
.	TRBV21-1	TRBJ1-2	.	CASSKVRGGNYGYTF	TGTGCCAGCAGCAAAGTAAGGGGTGGAAACTATGGCTACACCTTC
.	TRBV30	TRBJ2-7	.	CAWSVALPGAYEQYF	TGTGCCTGGAGTGTAGCCCTACCGGGGGCCTACGAGCAGTACTTC
.	TRBV2	TRBJ1-5	few	CASSEQGGGQPQHF	TGTGCCAGCAGTGAGCAGGGCGGAGGGCAGCCCCAGCATTTT
.	TRBV28	TRBJ2-3	.	CASSRRRGDRSDTQYF	TGTGCCAGCTCTCGCCGCAGGGGGGACCGGTCCGATACGCAGTATTTT
.	TRBV1	TRBJ2-5	.	CTSSRLNHGLAKKTQYF	TGCACCAGCAGCCGCCTGAACCACGGACTAGCGAAAAAGACCCAGTACTTC
TRBD1	TRBV5-6	TRBJ1-2	.	CASSWDRQIYGYTF	TGTGCCAGCAGCTGGGACAGACAGATCTATGGCTACACCTTC
.	TRBV7-9	TRBJ2-1	.	CATDQGYNEQFF	TGTGCCACCGACCAGGGCTACAATGAGCAGTTCTTC
.	TRBV25-1	TRBJ1-1	.	CASSEYEQSEAFF	TGTGCCAGCAGTGAATATGAACAGTCCGAAGCTTTCTTT